The next 31 T cell receptor beta chains were all read from a single sample in a study of T cells in narcolepsy. The repertoire was sequenced with immunoSEQ multiplex PCR; TCRdb's copy has only in-frame clones and lacks some. The sample records roughly 20,000 clones, about 81% being singletons. Sequenced: memory (CD45RA-) CD4+ T cells from blood. The receptors come from a human donor in good health.

V and J are TRBV10-3 and TRBJ1-2; unclear D gene. V was cut by 3 bases and J by 2 bases, with 4 bases left in between. This CDR3 is built from 12 residues. Germline loops: CDR1 ENHRY, CDR2 SYGVKD. The CDR3 region is CAISERNYGYTF. The CDR3 DNA follows: TGTGCCATCAGTGAACGGAACTATGGCTACACCTTC.

The V call is TRBV18, the J call TRBJ2-5, with TRBD2 identical over 10 bases. V was pared by 3 bases and J by 5 bases, with 0 bases of the junction left unmatched. CDR3 length: 13 amino acids. CDR1 is KGHSH, CDR2 LQKENI, per germline. The CDR3 DNA is TGTGCCAGCTCACCGGGACTAGCGGAGACCCAGTACTTC. Amino acids: CASSPGLAETQYF.

This clone has only one observation. The rearrangement uses TRBV19 and TRBJ1-6, with D unclear. The CDR3 has 14 amino acids. The germline V and J ends were trimmed by 7 bases and 2 bases, with 9 bases remaining between them. CDR1 LNHDA and CDR2 SQIVND come from the germline V gene (reference sequence). The CDR3 spells CASTQAAYNSPLHF. CDR3 bases: TGTGCCAGTACCCAAGCGGCCTATAATTCACCCCTCCACTTT.

The gene calls are TRBV5-7 and TRBJ2-3; 10 nucleotides line up with TRBD2. TRBV5-7 is classed as an ORF, of uncertain function. The CDR3 has 15 amino acids. After removal of 0 bases from V and 5 bases from J, the junction contained 3 bases not matched to a gene. CDR3 bases: TGTGCCAGCAGCTTGGGGTCTAGCGGGGGAGATACGCAGTATTTT. Amino acid sequence: CASSLGSSGGDTQYF.

The V call is TRBV19, the J call TRBJ1-2; no definite D call. The germline V gene has CDR1 LNHDA and CDR2 SQIVND (reference sequence). Deletions cut 10 bases from V and 7 bases from J, with 16 bases between. The CDR3 covers 12 residues. For the CDR3, the DNA is TGTGCCACTCGGGTCGTCAGTGGTGGCTACACCTTC. Translated: CATRVVSGGYTF.

V and J are TRBV15 and TRBJ2-4; 9 nucleotides agree with TRBD1. CDR1 is LNHNV and CDR2 is YYDKDF in the germline V gene (reference sequence). The CDR3 runs 14 residues. J was trimmed by 12 bases and V by 0 bases; bases with no gene match: 6. CDR3 sequence: CATSRDVGQGHQYF. The CDR3 DNA reads as TGTGCCACCAGCAGAGATGTGGGACAGGGACATCAGTACTTC.

The V call is TRBV5-8, the J call TRBJ2-5, with 9 positions matching TRBD1. V gave up 3 bases and J gave up 5 bases; unmatched junction bases: 8. The CDR3 loop spans 15 amino acids. CDR1 and CDR2 (germline): SGHTS, YDEGEE. In DNA, the CDR3 is TGTGCCAGCAGCTCAAAGGGACAGGGCGGGGAGACCCAGTACTTC. As protein: CASSSKGQGGETQYF.

The DNA of the CDR3 is TGTGCCAGCAGCTTAGCGGAGGGGACCCAGTACTTC. Protein sequence: CASSLAEGTQYF. The V gene is TRBV7-9, the J gene TRBJ2-5; D perhaps matches TRBD2 (6 bases). The CDR3 runs to 12 residues. CDR1 and CDR2 from the germline V gene are SEHNR and FQNEAQ (reference sequence). The V and J ends lost 0 bases and 7 bases respectively, with 6 bases between them.

This clone turned up a few times. The gene calls are TRBV5-1 and TRBJ2-3; D is ambiguous. Trimming shortened V by 0 bases and J by 4 bases, and 0 bases separated the two germline ends. The CDR3 sequence is 11 residues long. Germline V gene sequence: CDR1 SGHRS, CDR2 YFSETQ. CDR3 bases: TGCGCCAGCAGCTTGGCAGATACGCAGTATTTT. This codes for CASSLADTQYF.

This clone is termed medium-sized. The rearrangement joins TRBV5-4 to TRBJ2-1; TRBD1 aligns across 9 bases. Germline V gene lookup returns CDR1 SGHNT and CDR2 YYREEE (reference sequence). With 4 bases clipped from V and 7 bases from J, the junction kept 6 bases outside the gene matches. This CDR3 contains 14 residues. CDR3 amino acids: CASSQQGARNEQFF. The CDR3 nucleotides are TGTGCCAGCAGCCAACAGGGGGCGCGGAATGAGCAGTTCTTC.

This sequence joins TRBV4-2 and TRBJ2-5; D not resolved. There are 12 residues in the CDR3. The germline gives CDR1 LGHNA, CDR2 YNFKEQ. V lost 0 bases to trimming and J lost 5 bases, with 4 bases between them. The CDR3 sequence is CASSQDTETQYF. The CDR3 region has the DNA TGTGCCAGCAGCCAAGATACGGAGACCCAGTACTTC.

The rearrangement links TRBV6-6 to TRBJ2-7; D is uncertain. CDR3 length: 12 amino acids. The V and J ends lost 5 bases and 7 bases respectively, with 12 bases between them. The germline V gene encodes CDR1 MNHNY and CDR2 SVGAGI (reference sequence). CDR3 loop: CASSLQTMEQYF. The CDR3 nucleotides are TGTGCCAGCAGTCTACAGACGATGGAGCAGTACTTC.

This sequence joins TRBV5-4 and TRBJ1-2; weak D call: TRBD1 (6 bases). The CDR3 covers 13 residues. V lost 0 bases and J 8 bases, leaving 11 bases between the germline ends. Germline V gene data show CDR1 as SGHNT and CDR2 as YYREEE (reference sequence). CDR3 nucleotide sequence: TGTGCCAGCAGCTTGGACAGGGATGGCGGCTACACCTTC. Amino acids: CASSLDRDGGYTF.

This chain links TRBV27 with TRBJ2-7, with D perhaps assigned TRBD1 or TRBD2 (5 bases each). Trimming pared 8 bases from V and 0 bases from J, leaving 11 bases between. The CDR3 is 13 residues long. Per germline, CDR1 MNHEY and CDR2 SMNVEV (reference sequence). This CDR3 reads CASGRDDSYEQYF. For the CDR3, the DNA is TGTGCCAGCGGAAGGGACGACTCCTACGAGCAGTACTTC.

The gene calls are TRBV29-1 and TRBJ2-4; D is perhaps TRBD1 (6 bases). Trimming stripped 7 bases from V and 0 bases from J, with 13 bases between. The CDR3 loop spans 14 amino acids. Germline values: CDR1 SQVTM, CDR2 ANQGSEA. CDR3 sequence: CSARTDLAKNIQYF. Written as DNA, the CDR3 is TGCAGCGCTAGGACAGACCTAGCCAAAAACATTCAGTACTTC.

The chain employs TRBV11-2 and TRBJ1-1; D ambiguous. The CDR3 loop spans 12 amino acids. From germline, CDR1 is SGHAT and CDR2 FQNNGV. V dropped 2 bases and J dropped 3 bases, with 4 bases sitting between them. DNA of the CDR3: TGTGCCAGCAGCTTATGGGACACTGAAGCTTTCTTT. It is translated as CASSLWDTEAFF.

J is TRBJ2-1 and V is TRBV25-1; 7 nucleotides align to TRBD2. V lost 10 bases and J lost 7; bases outside the gene matches: 13. The CDR3 covers 14 residues. CDR1 and CDR2 (germline): MGHDK, SYGVNS. CDR3 coding DNA: TGTGCCACCTCATTGGGGGGGAGGGGTAATGAGCAGTTCTTC. It translates to CATSLGGRGNEQFF.

With respect to this clone: Other DNA variants within this sample encode the same CDR3. The rearrangement joins TRBV29-1 to TRBJ1-1; no reliable D call. The V and J ends lost 6 bases and 1 base respectively, with 6 bases between them. Germline CDR1 SQVTM, CDR2 ANQGSEA. The CDR3 has 11 amino acids. The CDR3 is CSVGENTEAFF. CDR3 nucleotides: TGCAGCGTGGGAGAGAACACTGAAGCTTTCTTT.

The chain uses TRBV2 and TRBJ1-5; weak D call: TRBD1 (5 bases). The CDR3 is made up of 17 amino acids. Germline CDR1 is SNHLY and CDR2 is FYNNEI. V was clipped by 6 bases and J by 0 bases, with 18 bases between them. The CDR3 nucleotides read TGTGCCAGCAGCGACCCTGCGGGGCAGCTTAGCAATCAGCCCCAGCATTTT. Translated: CASSDPAGQLSNQPQHF.

This clone was seen a few times. This chain connects TRBV7-6 to TRBJ2-5, with D tentatively TRBD2 (5 bases). CDR1 and CDR2 (germline): SGHVS, FNYEAQ. The CDR3 runs to 15 residues. V lost 5 bases and J lost 1, with 14 bases in between. CDR3 nucleotide sequence: TGTGCCAGCAGCACCGGTCGGACTTTCCAAGAGACCCAGTACTTC. Amino acids: CASSTGRTFQETQYF.

This clone was counted once. The chain links TRBV11-3 to TRBJ2-5, with TRBD2 identical over 11 bases. V trimming: 5 bases; J trimming: 7 bases; junction bases outside the gene matches: 9. There are 15 residues in the CDR3. Germline CDR1 and CDR2: SGHNT and YENEEA. CDR3 nucleotide sequence: TGTGCCAGCAGCCAGGGACTAGCGGCAGCAACGACCCAGTACTTC. Protein sequence: CASSQGLAAATTQYF.

The chain links TRBV7-2 to TRBJ2-5, with D possibly being TRBD1 (7 bases). Germline CDR1 and CDR2: SGHTA and FQGNSA. The CDR3 runs to 13 residues. Trimming pared 3 bases from V and 6 bases from J, leaving 11 bases between. The CDR3 loop reads CASSLEGAKTQYF. The DNA of the CDR3 is TGTGCCAGCAGCTTGGAGGGGGCGAAGACCCAGTACTTC.

This sequence joins TRBV6-1 and TRBJ1-1; D unclear. CDR3 length: 14 residues. Trimming took off 6 bases at V and 2 bases at J, with 13 bases between the two ends. CDR1 MNHNS and CDR2 SASEGT come from the germline V gene. For the CDR3, the DNA is TGTGCCAGCAGGTCCGCGGGAATCAACACTGAAGCTTTCTTT. This codes for CASRSAGINTEAFF.

This clone came up once. The CDR3 region has the DNA TGTGCCAGCAGCATTGGGACGGGGGGGACCTACGAGCAGTACTTC. It is translated as CASSIGTGGTYEQYF. The chain uses TRBV13 and TRBJ2-7; 8 bases match TRBD2. V shed 5 bases and J 2 bases; nucleotides not matched to a gene: 8. Per germline, CDR1 PRHDT and CDR2 FYEKMQ (reference sequence). CDR3 length: 15 residues.

The rearrangement uses TRBV5-6 and TRBJ2-3; D unclear. This CDR3 is 16 amino acids long. The germline V gene has CDR1 SGHDT and CDR2 YYEEEE. V dropped 3 bases and J dropped 1 base, with 15 bases sitting between them. The CDR3 here is CASSSVAPRGTDTQYF. CDR3 DNA: TGTGCCAGCAGCTCCGTTGCGCCCCGGGGCACAGATACGCAGTATTTT.

This rearrangement joins TRBV29-1 to TRBJ1-5, with 7 nucleotides matching TRBD1. V lost 6 bases to trimming and J lost 4 bases; unmatched junction nucleotides: 9. This CDR3 has 14 amino acids. Germline V lookup: CDR1 SQVTM, CDR2 ANQGSEA. The CDR3 region has the DNA TGCAGCGTGGCCGGGACAGATAAAAATCAGCCCCAGCATTTT. This encodes CSVAGTDKNQPQHF.

V is TRBV6-5 and J is TRBJ1-3; 8 bases are a match to TRBD1. The CDR3 contains 15 residues. V shed 5 bases and J 4 bases; nucleotides not matched to a gene: 7. From germline, CDR1 is MNHEY and CDR2 SVGAGI. The CDR3 coding sequence is TGTGCCAGCAGTCACCCGACAGGGGCCGGAAACACCATATATTTT. This sequence encodes CASSHPTGAGNTIYF.

The rearrangement joins TRBV4-2 to TRBJ1-5; no clear D gene. The CDR3 runs 15 residues. Germline V lookup: CDR1 LGHNA, CDR2 YNFKEQ. Trimming pared 1 base from V and 1 base from J, leaving 8 bases between. CDR3 nucleotide sequence: TGTGCCAGCAGCCAAGCTCAGGAGAGCAATCAGCCCCAGCATTTT. Translating it yields CASSQAQESNQPQHF.

The chain is built from TRBV11-3 and TRBJ2-2; TRBD2 is a possible D gene (6 bases). There are 16 residues in the CDR3. Trimming shortened V by 1 base and J by 0 bases, and 9 bases separated the two germline ends. The germline V gene encodes CDR1 SGHNT and CDR2 YENEEA. The CDR3 is CASSLGLASNTGELFF. CDR3 nucleotide sequence: TGTGCCAGCAGCTTAGGGCTAGCGTCGAACACCGGGGAGCTGTTTTTT.

Regarding this clone: An end of the junction differs from the germline gene, which may be a read error. The rearrangement links TRBV6-1 to TRBJ1-2, with 8 bases identical to TRBD1. The length of the CDR3 is 18 residues. Looked up from germline, CDR1 is MNHNS and CDR2 is SASEGT. CDR3 loop: CAISEELLGTGGNYGYTF. The DNA for the CDR3 is TGTGCCATCAGTGAAGAGCTATTAGGAACAGGGGGTAACTATGGCTACACCTTC.

Concerning this clone: The junction differs from germline at one of its ends, possibly a read error. The sample carries other DNA sequences with the same CDR3. This chain connects TRBV6-5 to TRBJ1-4, with 7 nucleotides matching TRBD1. The CDR3 is 14 residues long. CDR1 is MNHEY, CDR2 SVGAGI, per germline. CDR3: CASREGARGEKLFF. CDR3 nucleotide sequence: TGTGCCAGCAGAGAGGGGGCGAGGGGTGAAAAACTGTTTTTC.